These T cell receptor beta chains were read from a single sample in a study of metastatic and nonmetastatic thyroid tumors. MiXCR reprocessed the PCR reads for TCRdb. In the table there are about 38,000 clones, about 30% of which are singletons. Specimen: blood. The receptors were gathered from a male donor with papillary thyroid cancer or a benign thyroid nodule (not recorded which). Some clones in this sample may be carry-over from other donors' samples. Each CDR3 is given with its conserved first and last residue. A D gene is named only where the DNA matches it firmly. Clone sizes are given selectively: once, few, many, or a class where the clone is expanded.

clone size	V gene	D gene	J gene	CDR3 DNA	CDR3 protein
.	TRBV12-3/TRBV12-4	.	TRBJ1-2	TGTGCCAGCAGTTGGACCGGGGGAAACTATGGCTACACCTTC	CASSWTGGNYGYTF
.	TRBV6-6	TRBD2	TRBJ2-7	TGTGCCAGCAGTTACCTAGCGGGAGACGAGCAGTACTTC	CASSYLAGDEQYF
.	TRBV20-1	.	TRBJ2-7	TGCAGTGCTTCGGGAGTCGAGCAGTACTTC	CSASGVEQYF
.	TRBV7-2	.	TRBJ2-1	TGTGCCAGCAGCCCAGGCTCCTACAATGAGCAGTTCTTC	CASSPGSYNEQFF
medium-sized	TRBV6-1	.	TRBJ2-7	TGTGCCAGCAGTGTAACTGAATCCGTAGAGCAGTACTTC	CASSVTESVEQYF
many	TRBV7-6	.	TRBJ2-6	TGTGCCAGCAGCCGAACGGGCCAGTCCTCTGGGGCCAACGTCCTGACTTTC	CASSRTGQSSGANVLTF
.	TRBV5-6	.	TRBJ1-6	TGTGCCAGCAGCTTGGGGGGCCGGTTAAATTCACCCCTCCACTTT	CASSLGGRLNSPLHF
medium-sized	TRBV7-9	.	TRBJ2-1	TGTGCCAGCAGCCGAGGTTCCGGGAGAATCTCCTACAATGAGCAGTTCTTC	CASSRGSGRISYNEQFF
few	TRBV24-1	.	TRBJ1-2	TGTGCCACCAGTGATTCGGGACGGACCTATGGCTACACCTTC	CATSDSGRTYGYTF
.	TRBV27	.	TRBJ1-1	TGTGCCAGCAGAACAGCGAACACTGAAGCTTTCTTT	CASRTANTEAFF
.	TRBV13	TRBD1	TRBJ1-6	TGTGCCAGCAGCCAAGTCCCCGTCGGGACAGGGGGATCACCCCTCCACTTT	CASSQVPVGTGGSPLHF
few	TRBV18	TRBD2	TRBJ2-5	TGTGCCAGCTCACCACCGTTGACTAGCGGGAGCTCAGAGACCCAGTACTTC	CASSPPLTSGSSETQYF
few	TRBV20-1	.	TRBJ2-1	TGCAGTGCTAGAGGCGGACTGGCCCTGGAGGATGAGCAGTTCTTC	CSARGGLALEDEQFF
medium-sized	TRBV5-5	.	TRBJ1-1	TGTGCCAGCAGCCCAGGGGCCTCGAACACTGAAGCTTTCTTT	CASSPGASNTEAFF
.	TRBV19	TRBD2	TRBJ2-3	TGTGCCAGTAGTATCCTAGCGGGGGCTACAACAGATACGCAGTATTTT	CASSILAGATTDTQYF
few	TRBV5-5	.	TRBJ1-2	TGTGCCAGCAGCTTGGGTAGGGTGCTGACCCTCGGAGGCTACACCTTC	CASSLGRVLTLGGYTF
.	TRBV20-1	.	TRBJ2-7	TGCAGTGCTAGAGATAGTCAGAGATCCTACGAGCAGTACTTC	CSARDSQRSYEQYF
many	TRBV12-3/TRBV12-4	.	TRBJ2-2	TGTGCCAGCAGTTTTCCAGGGACACGCGCGAACACCGGGGAGCTGTTTTTT	CASSFPGTRANTGELFF
.	TRBV3-1	TRBD1	TRBJ1-5	TGTGCCAGCAGCCCGGGACAGGGGTTCAATCAGCCCCAGCATTTT	CASSPGQGFNQPQHF
many	TRBV7-8	.	TRBJ2-1	TGTGCCAGCAGCCCCGATGACAGGCCCAACAATGAGCAGTTCTTC	CASSPDDRPNNEQFF
many	TRBV28	.	TRBJ1-2	TGTGCCAGCAGTCACGGGGACAAGGACTATGGCTACACCTTC	CASSHGDKDYGYTF
once	TRBV20-1	TRBD1	TRBJ2-1	TGCAGTGCCCGGGACAGTATCTACAATGAGCAGTTCTTC	CSARDSIYNEQFF
.	TRBV5-4	TRBD2	TRBJ2-2	TGTGCCAGCAGCTTGAGGGCGGGAGTGGGGACCGGGGAGCTGTTTTTT	CASSLRAGVGTGELFF
few	TRBV27	.	TRBJ2-7	TGTGCCAGCAGTCCCGGGGTGTCCGGATACGAGCAGTACTTC	CASSPGVSGYEQYF
many	TRBV20-1	.	TRBJ2-7	TGCAGTGCTATGGGACGGATCTCCTACGAGCAGTACTTC	CSAMGRISYEQYF
few	TRBV7-3	.	TRBJ2-7	TGTGCCAGCAGCGTAAGTAGCCTTAGCTCCTACGAGCAGTACTTC	CASSVSSLSSYEQYF
few	TRBV7-8	TRBD2	TRBJ2-1	TGTGCCAGCAGCTTAGTTGGGACTACATACAATGAGCAGTTCTTC	CASSLVGTTYNEQFF
.	TRBV18	.	TRBJ1-2	TGTGCCAGCTCACCCGCCCCCGGGACGTCCTATGGCTACACCTTC	CASSPAPGTSYGYTF
.	TRBV6-1	.	TRBJ1-1	TGTGCCAGCAGTGAAGTGGGGAACACTGAAGCTTTCTTT	CASSEVGNTEAFF
.	TRBV24-1	TRBD2	TRBJ2-2	TGTGCCACCAGTGATCGGACTAGGGACACCGGGGAGCTGTTTTTT	CATSDRTRDTGELFF
.	TRBV5-1	.	TRBJ1-5	TGCGCCAGCAGCCCCGAACCCCGGAATCAGCCCCAGCATTTT	CASSPEPRNQPQHF
.	TRBV7-6	.	TRBJ2-5	TGTGCCAGCAGCTTAGATCCTAGCCCACAAGAGACCCAGTACTTC	CASSLDPSPQETQYF
.	TRBV20-1	.	TRBJ1-1	TGCAGTGCTACTCGGGACTCGAACACTGAAGCTTTCTTT	CSATRDSNTEAFF
once	TRBV20-1	TRBD1	TRBJ2-7	TGCAGTGCTGGGACCGGGACAGGGTCCTACGAGCAGTACTTC	CSAGTGTGSYEQYF
medium-sized	TRBV29-1	.	TRBJ2-1	TGCAGCGTTAGAAGAGGGGGCAATGAGCAGTTCTTC	CSVRRGGNEQFF
few	TRBV12-3/TRBV12-4	TRBD1	TRBJ1-1	TGTGCCAGCAGTTTGGGGGACAGGGGGCTATGGGGGACTGAAGCTTTCTTT	CASSLGDRGLWGTEAFF
.	TRBV10-2	TRBD1	TRBJ1-5	TGCGCCAGCAGTGAGACAGGGGGCAATCAGCCCCAGCATTTT	CASSETGGNQPQHF
.	TRBV6-9	.	TRBJ2-7	TGTGCCAGCAGTTATCGGGACCTCCAGGCCTACGAGCAGTACTTC	CASSYRDLQAYEQYF
.	TRBV18	TRBD2	TRBJ2-5	TGTGCCAGCTCACTGACCTCGGGGGGCCAAGAGACCCAGTACTTC	CASSLTSGGQETQYF
few	TRBV6-2/TRBV6-3	TRBD2	TRBJ2-1	TGTGCCAACCGATTCACGACTAGCGGAAACAATGAGCAGTTCTTC	CANRFTTSGNNEQFF
once	TRBV10-3	.	TRBJ2-7	TGTGCCATCAGTGGTGCCCCTAAGACAGCAACTTCACCCTACGAGCAGTACTTC	CAISGAPKTATSPYEQYF
.	TRBV6-5	.	TRBJ2-1	TGTGCCAGCAGTGACTCGGGGGACTCCTACAATGAGCAGTTCTTC	CASSDSGDSYNEQFF
few	TRBV28	.	TRBJ2-1	TGTGCCAGTAGTTTACCGTTAGGTGTCGTCCTTAAGCAGTTCTTC	CASSLPLGVVLKQFF
medium-sized	TRBV27	TRBD1	TRBJ1-6	TGTGCCAGCAGCCCGGGACAGGGGGTCCCACCCCTCCACTTT	CASSPGQGVPPLHF
.	TRBV11-2	.	TRBJ2-7	TGTGCCAGCAGCCAAAAGGTCCGGTCAGCGATGTACGAGCAGTACTTC	CASSQKVRSAMYEQYF
.	TRBV6-2/TRBV6-3	TRBD1	TRBJ2-2	TGTGCCAGCAGTTACAGGGGGCGGGCCGGGGAGCTGTTTTTT	CASSYRGRAGELFF
.	TRBV6-1	TRBD1	TRBJ1-5	TGTGCCAGCAGTGAAGCCCCAGGGGGAGGAGGTAGCAATCAGCCCCAGCATTTT	CASSEAPGGGGSNQPQHF
few	TRBV6-2/TRBV6-3	.	TRBJ2-1	TGTGCCAGCAGCCGGGAGAGGGGGGGAAATGAGCAGTTCTTC	CASSRERGGNEQFF
.	TRBV20-1	.	TRBJ1-4	TGCAGTGCTAGATTGGTGGGGACTAATGAAAAACTGTTTTTT	CSARLVGTNEKLFF
many	TRBV25-1	TRBD2	TRBJ2-1	TGTGCCAGCAGTGAATATAGCGGGAGGGCCCACAATGAGCAGTTCTTC	CASSEYSGRAHNEQFF
.	TRBV4-2	.	TRBJ2-6	TGTGCCAGCAGCCAAGATTGGGACTCTGGGGCCAACGTCCTGACTTTC	CASSQDWDSGANVLTF
.	TRBV6-1	TRBD2	TRBJ2-1	TGTGCCAGCTCCCTACTAGCGGGAGGGCATAATGAGCAGTTCTTC	CASSLLAGGHNEQFF
many	TRBV7-9	.	TRBJ2-7	TGTGCCAGCAGCTTAGTGGGCGAATCCTACGAGCAGTACTTC	CASSLVGESYEQYF
.	TRBV6-2/TRBV6-3	.	TRBJ1-2	TGTGCCAGCAGTTACTCCAACATCGGGTTGCTCGGCTACACCTTC	CASSYSNIGLLGYTF
.	TRBV6-1	TRBD1	TRBJ2-3	TGTGCCAGCAGTGACGGACAGGGACTCACAGATACGCAGTATTTT	CASSDGQGLTDTQYF